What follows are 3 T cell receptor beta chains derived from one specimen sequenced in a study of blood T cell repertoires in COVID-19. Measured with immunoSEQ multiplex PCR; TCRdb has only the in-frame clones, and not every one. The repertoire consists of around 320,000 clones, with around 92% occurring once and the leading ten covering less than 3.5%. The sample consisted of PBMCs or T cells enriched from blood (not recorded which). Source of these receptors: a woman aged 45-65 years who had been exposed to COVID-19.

The CDR3 protein is CASSFLGTGGSPLHF. The CDR3 DNA reads as TGTGCCAGCAGTTTCCTCGGGACAGGGGGCTCACCCCTCCACTTT. The J gene is TRBJ1-6, the V gene TRBV6-2 or TRBV6-3; 12 bases match TRBD1. This CDR3 is 15 amino acids long. Germline V lookup: CDR1 MNHEY, CDR2 SVGEGT. The V gene end was trimmed by 4 bases and the J gene end by 10 bases; junction bases not matched to a gene: 5.

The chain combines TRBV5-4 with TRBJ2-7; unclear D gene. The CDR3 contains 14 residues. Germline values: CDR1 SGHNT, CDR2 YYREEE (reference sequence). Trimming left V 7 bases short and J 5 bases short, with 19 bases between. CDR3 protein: CASGKAGFSNEQYF. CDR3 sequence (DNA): TGTGCCAGCGGCAAGGCAGGTTTTTCCAACGAGCAGTACTTC.

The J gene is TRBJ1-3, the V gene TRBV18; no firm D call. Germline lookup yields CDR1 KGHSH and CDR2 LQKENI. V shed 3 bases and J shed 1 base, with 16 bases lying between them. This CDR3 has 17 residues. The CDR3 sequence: CASSPALALQSGNTIYF. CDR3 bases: TGTGCCAGCTCACCCGCGCTGGCGCTACAGTCTGGAAACACCATATATTTT.